Listed here is a single TCR beta chain. Its antigen is not identified. The sample is drawn from a study of radiotherapy plus CTLA-4 blockade in lung cancer. Study-level points and caveats: Radiotherapy with ipilimumab was followed by blood expansion of tumor-derived clones.

Sequencing used immunoSEQ multiplex PCR; TCRdb keeps in-frame clones, though not all of them. The profile shows more than 40,000 clones, 73% of them singletons. Sequencing was performed on peripheral blood, taken from a patient treated with radiotherapy plus ipilimumab. The sequence derives from a human donor with non-small cell lung cancer who had a complete response to radiotherapy plus ipilimumab.

The DNA for the CDR3 is TGTGCCAGCAGCTTAGAGTTGACAGGGGTCTCCTCCTACGAGCAGTACTTC. This gives the protein CASSLELTGVSSYEQYF. The V and J genes are TRBV7-6 and TRBJ2-7; 8 bases are shared with TRBD1. CDR3 length: 17 residues. CDR1 and CDR2 from the germline V gene are SGHVS and FNYEAQ. Trimming took 1 base from V and 0 from J; bases not matched to a gene: 8.